The clone carrying this T cell receptor (beta chain) has more than one count but fewer than ten. It was with a sample-barcoded 5' primer and a J-beta primer mix that a second PCR of about 6 to 11 cycles was run. One entry per CDR3 protein, called by TCRdb with MiXCR from the 5' RACE reads. Altogether around 800,000 distinct CDR3 sequences are present, 20% to 30% being singletons, with the ten largest covering 2.5% to 3.5%. The data derive from a study of blood T cells in healthy people across ages. This CDR3 has 15 amino acids. These data were also filed under a second study, of T cells of mothers and their children.

The material sequenced was blood. J is TRBJ1-1 and V is TRBV21-1; TRBD1, the table's D call, lacks a check against the DNA. TRBV21-1 is a pseudogene segment. The sequence came from a boy between 10 and 17 years old in good health. The CDR3 DNA sequence: TGTGCCAGCAGCAAAGAGTCTTGGGACATGTGGGCTGCTTTCTTT. It encodes CASSKESWDMWAAFF.